What follows are 5 T cell receptor beta chains derived from one specimen sequenced in a study of T cells in Graves' hyperthyroidism and ophthalmopathy (dated by TCRdb to about 2019). Library generation was performed with multiplex PCR. These reads were obtained on an Illumina HiSeq 2000. Amplification of TCR beta CDR3 regions was carried out from RNA transcripts. The first round of RT-PCR for the TCR CDR3 was performed with the HTBI primer set and the Qiagen OneStep RT-PCR kit. Starting from the raw public reads, TCRdb applied fastp trimming at Q25, assembled clones with MiXCR and retained in-frame beta chains. CDR3 protein duplicates are merged, each entry listing the most common genes and DNA. Here the sample has roughly 420,000 distinct CDR3 sequences; more than 15% occur a single time. Just under 8% of the sample is in the top ten clones. Sequenced material: blood. These TCRs come from a woman younger than 35 with Graves' hyperthyroidism.

The chain uses TRBV27 and TRBJ2-7; 8 nucleotides agree with TRBD1. V was clipped by 2 bases and J by 9 bases; unmatched bases: 6. Germline V gene data show CDR1 as MNHEY and CDR2 as SMNVEV (reference sequence). This CDR3 has 13 residues. CDR3 in amino acids: CASSLQGAYGQYF. Here the CDR3 DNA reads TGTGCCAGCAGTTTACAGGGGGCGTATGGGCAGTACTTC.

This clonotype has at least ten counts. The chain employs TRBV24-1 and TRBJ1-2; tentative D call: TRBD1 (5 bases). CDR3 length equals 15 residues. The germline gives CDR1 KGHDR, CDR2 SFDVKD. V was pared by 3 bases and J by 3 bases, with 13 bases between. Here the CDR3 DNA reads TGTGCCACCAGTGATCCGCGGGACGGAGACTATGGCTACACCTTC. Translating it yields CATSDPRDGDYGYTF.

Worth noting for this clonotype: A much larger clone differs by one base, so this may be a read error. The chain uses TRBV27 and TRBJ1-2, with D tentatively TRBD1 (5 bases). Germline V gene sequence: CDR1 MNHEY, CDR2 SMNVEV (reference sequence). The CDR3 length is 13 residues. The CDR3 is CANSLGRAYGYTF. In DNA form, the CDR3 reads TGTGCCAACAGTTTAGGCAGGGCCTATGGCTACACCTTC.

As regards this clonotype: A read error is possible here, since a much larger clone lies one base away. Here the CDR3 omits its conserved ending phenylalanine or tryptophan, so a read error is the likely source. The chain recombines TRBV7-9 with TRBJ1-1; D is uncertain. Trimming shortened V by 3 bases and J by 0 bases, and 8 bases separated the two germline ends. Germline CDR1 SEHNR, CDR2 FQNEAQ (reference sequence). The CDR3 runs 14 residues. CDR3 nucleotide sequence: TGTGCCAGCAGCTTGAATCAAGTGAACACTGAAGCTTTCCTT. It codes for CASSLNQVNTEAFL.

This sequence joins TRBV2 and TRBJ2-7; D not resolved. Germline CDR1 reads SNHLY; CDR2 reads FYNNEI. This CDR3 spans 13 amino acids. The V gene lost 5 bases and the J gene lost 2 bases, with 10 bases spanning the gap. In DNA form, the CDR3 reads TGTGCCAGCAGTACCGGGCCTACCTACGAGCAGTACTTC. It is translated as CASSTGPTYEQYF.